Shown below are 30 T cell receptor beta chains from a single sample sequenced in a study of blood T cell repertoires in COVID-19. Sequencing was performed with immunoSEQ multiplex PCR; in TCRdb, only in-frame clones are kept and a portion is missing. This table holds under 250,000 clones, 65% to 85% found once. Material for sequencing was peripheral blood. These receptors were obtained from a man aged 35-49 years with active or convalescent COVID-19.

V is TRBV2 and J is TRBJ2-7; possible D gene TRBD1, 6 bases. V was trimmed by 6 bases and J by 5 bases, leaving 20 bases between them. The CDR3 contains 15 residues. The germline V gene encodes CDR1 SNHLY and CDR2 FYNNEI. The CDR3 sequence: CASSGVQGNMDEQYF. The CDR3 coding sequence is TGTGCCAGCAGCGGGGTGCAGGGGAATATGGACGAGCAGTACTTC.

V usage is TRBV7-9 and J usage is TRBJ1-2, with D unclear. V lost 5 bases, J lost 4 bases, and 20 bases lay in between. Germline loops: CDR1 SEHNR, CDR2 FQNEAQ (reference sequence). The CDR3 length is 16 residues. The CDR3 loop reads CASSPRPPSLSYGYTF. CDR3 in DNA: TGTGCCAGCAGCCCTAGACCCCCCAGTTTAAGCTATGGCTACACCTTC.

The chain is built from TRBV7-2 and TRBJ1-3; D remains ambiguous. CDR1 is SGHTA and CDR2 is FQGNSA in the germline V gene. V lost 5 bases to trimming and J lost 4 bases, with 18 bases between them. The CDR3 runs 16 residues. The chain's CDR3 is CASSQKSAGSGNTIYF. CDR3 in DNA: TGTGCCAGCAGCCAGAAGTCGGCAGGATCGGGAAACACCATATATTTT. Combining the CDR3 with reference TRBV7-2 and TRBJ1-3 gives the whole variable domain GAGVSQSPSNKVTEKGKDVELRCDPISGHTALYWYRQSLGQGLEFLIYFQGNSAPDKSGLPSDRFSAERTGGSVSTLTIQRTQQEDSAVYLCASSQKSAGSGNTIYFGEGSWLTVV.

V is TRBV4-1 and J is TRBJ1-2; the match to TRBD1 covers 8 bases. J lost 3 bases, V lost 5 bases, and 8 bases had no gene match. This CDR3 has 15 residues. Germline V lookup: CDR1 MGHRA, CDR2 YSYEKL. For the CDR3, the DNA is TGCGCCAGCAGCTTACAGGGGGTTTGGGACTATGGCTACACCTTC. Protein product: CASSLQGVWDYGYTF.

The CDR3 region has the DNA TGTGCCAGCAGCTTCTCGGACAGAACCTCCTACGAGCAGTACTTC. This codes for CASSFSDRTSYEQYF. This rearrangement joins TRBV7-9 to TRBJ2-7; D is possibly TRBD1 (6 bases). In germline, CDR1 is SEHNR, CDR2 FQNEAQ (reference sequence). The CDR3 runs to 15 residues. V was cut by 3 bases and J by 0 bases, with 12 bases left in between. The full variable domain, rest sourced from reference TRBV7-9 and TRBJ2-7, is DTGVSQNPRHKITKRGQNVTFRCDPISEHNRLYWYRQTLGQGPEFLTYFQNEAQLEKSRLLSDRFSAERPKGSFSTLEIQRTEQGDSAMYLCASSFSDRTSYEQYFGPGTRLTVT.

This chain links TRBV4-1 with TRBJ2-7, with 9 bases lining up with TRBD1. V was pared by 1 base and J by 3 bases, with 10 bases of the junction left unmatched. CDR1 MGHRA and CDR2 YSYEKL come from the germline V gene. The CDR3 is made up of 17 amino acids. CDR3: CASSQGPRDRAGYEQYF. DNA for the CDR3: TGCGCCAGCAGCCAAGGGCCCAGGGACAGGGCAGGCTACGAGCAGTACTTC.

The chain couples TRBV6-5 to TRBJ2-4, with 9 bases lining up with TRBD1. In germline, CDR1 is MNHEY, CDR2 SVGAGI. V was clipped by 7 bases and J by 4 bases; unmatched bases: 2. The CDR3 has 13 residues. The CDR3 DNA is TGTGCCAGCAAAGGACAGGGGAAAAACATTCAGTACTTC. Its protein is CASKGQGKNIQYF.

Of note for this clone: Distinct nucleotide sequences in the sample also encode this CDR3. The chain recombines TRBV2 with TRBJ1-2, with a tentative D call TRBD1 (6 bases). The CDR3 totals 13 residues. V gave up 6 bases and J gave up 2 bases, with 10 bases separating them. Germline V lookup: CDR1 SNHLY, CDR2 FYNNEI. CDR3 bases: TGTGCCAGCAGCCCGGACAGCAACTATGGCTACACCTTC. Its translation is CASSPDSNYGYTF.

The V gene is TRBV30, the J gene TRBJ1-6; D may be TRBD1 (5 bases). The CDR3 consists of 13 residues. The germline V gene has CDR1 GTSNPN and CDR2 SVGIG (reference sequence). The germline V and J ends were trimmed by 4 bases and 5 bases, with 9 bases remaining between them. CDR3 protein: CAWMAGDNSPLHF. Written as DNA, the CDR3 is TGTGCCTGGATGGCGGGGGATAATTCACCCCTCCACTTT.

V and J are TRBV10-2 and TRBJ1-2, with D perhaps matching TRBD1 (6 bases). The CDR3 has 14 amino acids. V dropped 0 bases and J dropped 4 bases, with 9 bases sitting between them. The germline CDR1 and CDR2 sequences are WSHSY and SAAADI. The CDR3 DNA follows: TGCGCCAGCAGTGAGTCCGGCAGGGGCTATGGCTACACCTTC. The encoded protein is CASSESGRGYGYTF.

The CDR3 here is CASSQEAGGGGANVLTF. The CDR3 bases are TGTGCCAGCAGCCAAGAGGCGGGGGGCGGTGGGGCCAACGTCCTGACTTTC. This chain joins TRBV4-2 and TRBJ2-6; 8 positions match TRBD2. Germline V lookup: CDR1 LGHNA, CDR2 YNFKEQ. V lost 0 bases and J lost 3; bases outside the gene matches: 4. The CDR3 totals 17 residues.

This chain joins TRBV7-3 and TRBJ1-5; no clear D gene. Per the germline V gene, CDR1 is SGHTA and CDR2 is FQGTGA. V gave up 8 bases and J gave up 8 bases, with 19 bases separating them. The CDR3 contains 14 residues. CDR3 sequence: CASGEGAGWKPQHF. DNA of the CDR3: TGTGCCAGCGGAGAAGGAGCGGGTTGGAAGCCCCAGCATTTT.

J is TRBJ1-3 and V is TRBV4-3; D is undetermined. The CDR3 consists of 15 residues. Germline CDR1 and CDR2: LGHNA and YSLEER. V lost 0 bases and J 0 bases, leaving 6 bases between the germline ends. DNA of the CDR3: TGCGCCAGCAGCCAAGATTTGAGCTCTGGAAACACCATATATTTT. Translation: CASSQDLSSGNTIYF.

The CDR3 sequence: CASSPPAGGSGYTF. The CDR3 nucleotides read TGTGCCAGCTCACCACCTGCAGGGGGATCTGGCTACACCTTC. The chain joins TRBV18 to TRBJ1-2; TRBD1 aligns across 7 bases. Germline lookup yields CDR1 KGHSH and CDR2 LQKENI. V lost 0 bases, J lost 7 bases, and 5 bases stayed unmatched. This CDR3 is 14 amino acids long.

The J gene is TRBJ2-3, the V gene TRBV19, with D perhaps TRBD1 (8 bases). Germline-derived CDR1 and CDR2 are LNHDA and SQIVND (reference sequence). The CDR3 is 16 amino acids. V dropped 7 bases and J dropped 7 bases, with 24 bases sitting between them. The CDR3 DNA reads TGTGCCAGTACCCCTCGGACAGGGACTATTTCTTATACGCAGTATTTT. Translating it yields CASTPRTGTISYTQYF.

The chain has TRBV6-2 or TRBV6-3 and TRBJ1-6; D is ambiguous. V was pared by 3 bases and J by 7 bases, with 10 bases between. The CDR3 is made up of 14 amino acids. From germline, CDR1 is MNHEY and CDR2 SVGEGT. This CDR3 reads CASSYERGNSPLHF. DNA for the CDR3: TGTGCCAGCAGTTATGAACGGGGAAATTCACCCCTCCACTTT.

The chain links TRBV6-2 or TRBV6-3 to TRBJ2-2, with D unclear. From germline, CDR1 is MNHEY and CDR2 SVGEGT. The CDR3 has 14 amino acids. V was cut by 6 bases and J by 6 bases, with 14 bases left in between. Here the CDR3 reads CASSNTPRSGELFF. In DNA, the CDR3 is TGTGCCAGCAGCAACACACCTAGATCCGGGGAGCTGTTTTTT.

The V gene is TRBV3-1 (or the pseudogene TRBV3-2), the J gene TRBJ1-2; 8 bases agree with TRBD1. Germline V gene data show CDR1 as LGHDT and CDR2 as YNNKEL (reference sequence). The ends lost 1 base at V and 8 bases at J; junction bases unmatched: 12. This CDR3 comprises 16 residues. The CDR3 sequence is CASSQGILDRGGGYTF. The CDR3 region has the DNA TGTGCCAGCAGCCAAGGGATTCTCGACAGGGGTGGAGGCTACACCTTC.

The chain is built from TRBV7-9 and TRBJ2-1, with D possibly TRBD2 on 6 matching bases. From germline, CDR1 is SEHNR and CDR2 FQNEAQ (reference sequence). V lost 3 bases and J 3 bases, leaving 9 bases between the germline ends. The CDR3 runs 14 residues. CDR3 DNA: TGTGCCAGCAGCTTGGGCGGGGACTACAATGAGCAGTTCTTC. Translation gives CASSLGGDYNEQFF.

The rearrangement uses TRBV18 and TRBJ2-2; D might be TRBD2 (6 bases). The V gene lost 1 base and the J gene lost 6 bases, with 9 bases spanning the gap. CDR1 KGHSH and CDR2 LQKENI come from the germline V gene. CDR3 length: 14 residues. The CDR3 sequence: CASSPLGLPGELFF. The CDR3 DNA reads TGTGCCAGCTCACCACTGGGACTCCCCGGGGAGCTGTTTTTT.

The rearrangement uses TRBV3-1 (or the pseudogene TRBV3-2) and TRBJ1-6; D remains ambiguous. Deletions cut 0 bases from V and 0 bases from J, with 6 bases between. CDR3 length equals 16 residues. The V gene's germline CDR1 is LGHDT and CDR2 YNNKEL (reference sequence). For the CDR3, the DNA is TGTGCCAGCAGCCAAGAGGGGAGCTCCTATAATTCACCCCTCCACTTT. Translating it yields CASSQEGSSYNSPLHF.

The V gene is TRBV28, the J gene TRBJ1-2; weak D call: TRBD1 (5 bases). Germline V CDR1 and CDR2: MDHEN, SYDVKM. Trimming took 2 bases from V and 8 from J, leaving 12 bases between them. The CDR3 runs 13 residues. CDR3 DNA sequence: TGTGCCAGCAGTTTAAGTGCCAGGGTCGGCTACACCTTC. Translated: CASSLSARVGYTF.

The chain has TRBV6-5 and TRBJ1-6, with D maybe TRBD1 (5 bases). Trimming pared 6 bases from V and 9 bases from J, leaving 15 bases between. In germline, CDR1 is MNHEY, CDR2 SVGAGI. The CDR3 spans 14 residues. The CDR3 DNA reads TGTGCCAGCAGCGCCGGGGGACTTATTTCACCCCTCCACTTT. This sequence encodes CASSAGGLISPLHF.

The V and J genes are TRBV11-2 and TRBJ1-2; no definite D call. This CDR3 contains 13 residues. The V and J ends lost 1 base and 2 bases respectively, with 5 bases between them. CDR1 is SGHAT, CDR2 FQNNGV, per germline. The chain's CDR3 is CASSLAQNYGYTF. The CDR3 coding sequence is TGTGCCAGCAGCTTAGCACAGAACTATGGCTACACCTTC.

The CDR3 is CAWDRDRGVETQYF. The CDR3 DNA is TGTGCCTGGGACCGGGACAGGGGGGTAGAGACCCAGTACTTC. The rearrangement links TRBV30 to TRBJ2-5, with 11 positions matching TRBD1. The V and J ends lost 5 bases and 4 bases, in that order; junction bases with no gene match: 6. This CDR3 spans 14 amino acids. Germline V gene lookup returns CDR1 GTSNPN and CDR2 SVGIG (reference sequence).

The rearrangement uses TRBV5-1 and TRBJ2-7; 14 positions match TRBD2. CDR3 length equals 18 residues. Per germline, CDR1 SGHRS and CDR2 YFSETQ. V lost 1 base and J lost 1; bases outside the gene matches: 7. Written as DNA, the CDR3 is TGCGCCAGCAGCTTGAGAGGACTAGCGGGGGGACAATCCTACGAGCAGTACTTC. It is translated as CASSLRGLAGGQSYEQYF.

About this clone: The same CDR3 can be traced to other DNA sequences in this sample. The chain carries TRBV6-5 and TRBJ1-1; D is perhaps TRBD1 (6 bases). The CDR3 is made up of 14 amino acids. Trimming cost V 8 bases and J 0 bases, with 13 bases left between them. Looked up from germline, CDR1 is MNHEY and CDR2 is SVGAGI. CDR3 in amino acids: CASGRGGMNTEAFF. As DNA, the CDR3 is TGTGCCAGCGGCAGGGGTGGGATGAACACTGAAGCTTTCTTT.

The rearrangement uses TRBV5-1 and TRBJ2-2; the match to TRBD1 covers 7 bases. The germline V gene has CDR1 SGHRS and CDR2 YFSETQ. The CDR3 sequence is 14 residues long. The ends lost 4 bases at V and 7 bases at J; junction bases unmatched: 7. CDR3 sequence: CASSNGQDFGELFF. As DNA, the CDR3 is TGCGCCAGCAGCAACGGACAGGACTTCGGGGAGCTGTTTTTT.

This sequence joins TRBV2 and TRBJ2-5, with D possibly matching TRBD2 (6 bases). Germline CDR1 SNHLY, CDR2 FYNNEI. Trimming cost V 5 bases and J 4 bases, with 8 bases left between them. CDR3 size: 12 residues. The CDR3 nucleotides read TGTGCCAGCAGTAGGGAGGCAGAGACCCAGTACTTC. Translating it yields CASSREAETQYF.

The chain uses TRBV11-2 and TRBJ2-3; D is perhaps TRBD2 (5 bases). The germline gives CDR1 SGHAT, CDR2 FQNNGV. The CDR3 totals 15 residues. The ends were cut back, 0 bases at V and 4 bases at J, with 11 bases in the middle. DNA of the CDR3: TGTGCCAGCAGCTTAGATCCCCGAGGGTCAGATACGCAGTATTTT. It yields the protein CASSLDPRGSDTQYF.